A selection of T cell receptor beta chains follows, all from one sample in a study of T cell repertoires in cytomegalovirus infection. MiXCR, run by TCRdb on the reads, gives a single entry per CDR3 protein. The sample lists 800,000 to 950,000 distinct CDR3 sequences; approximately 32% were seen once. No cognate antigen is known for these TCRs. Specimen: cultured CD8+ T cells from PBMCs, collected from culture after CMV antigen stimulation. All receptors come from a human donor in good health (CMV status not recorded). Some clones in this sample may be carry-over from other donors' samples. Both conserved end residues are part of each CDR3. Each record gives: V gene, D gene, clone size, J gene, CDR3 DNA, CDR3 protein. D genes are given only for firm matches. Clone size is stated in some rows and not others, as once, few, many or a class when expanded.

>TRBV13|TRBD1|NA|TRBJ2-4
TGTGCCAGCAGCGGGACAGGGGGTCGAGCCAAAAACATTCAGTACTTC
CASSGTGGRAKNIQYF
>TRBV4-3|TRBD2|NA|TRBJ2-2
TGCGCCAGCAGACGGGAGGGGATGGGGAACACCGGGGAGCTGTTTTTT
CASRREGMGNTGELFF
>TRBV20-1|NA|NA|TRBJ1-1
TGCAGTGCTAGTTGGGGGGTGAGGACTGAAGCTTTCTTT
CSASWGVRTEAFF
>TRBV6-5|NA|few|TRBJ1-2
TGTGCCAGCAGTTACTCTCCGCGCGAGGACTACACCTTC
CASSYSPREDYTF
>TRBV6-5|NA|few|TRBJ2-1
TGTGCCAGCAGTTACGTTCCGGACCACCGAATTCCTTCCTACAATGAGCAGTTCTTC
CASSYVPDHRIPSYNEQFF
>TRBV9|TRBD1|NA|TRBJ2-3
TGTGCCAGCAGCGGGGCTGGGGGACAGGGGTTGTTGGATACGCAGTATTTT
CASSGAGGQGLLDTQYF
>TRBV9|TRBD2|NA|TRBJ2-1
TGTGCCAGCAGCGTCGGGACTAGCGGGGTTCAGGATGAGCAGTTCTTC
CASSVGTSGVQDEQFF
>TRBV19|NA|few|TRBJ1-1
TGTGCCAGTGCTATGAACACTGAAGCTTTCTTT
CASAMNTEAFF
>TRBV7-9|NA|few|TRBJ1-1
TGTGCCAGCATCCCGTCCGGGACCAACACTGAAGCTTTCTTT
CASIPSGTNTEAFF
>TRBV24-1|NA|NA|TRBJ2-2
TGTGCCACCAGTGATTTCCGCGCCGGGGAGCTGTTTTTT
CATSDFRAGELFF
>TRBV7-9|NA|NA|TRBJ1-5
TGTGCCAGCAGCGTTAGCGGCCAGGAGAGCAATCAGCCCCAGCATTTT
CASSVSGQESNQPQHF
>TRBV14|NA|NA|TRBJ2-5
TGTGCCAGCAGCCACGCCTTTGAGACCCAGTACTTC
CASSHAFETQYF
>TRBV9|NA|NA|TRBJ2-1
TGTGCCAGTAAAGGAATTGAGGTGGAGCAGTTCTTC
CASKGIEVEQFF